This TCR beta chain was recorded in a study of T cell responses to AZD1222 COVID-19 vaccine (dated by TCRdb to about 2021). Regarding the complete study: TCR sequencing was performed for approximately 240 trial participants, of whom around 200 were given two doses of AZD1222 and approximately 25 were given two doses of MenACWY control vaccine. Trial participants were enrolled by age into subgroups of 18-55, 56-69 and 70-plus years, and approximately 150, 30 and 60 TCR-sequenced participants, respectively, were included in these subgroups. Beyond this particular receptor, the publication reports: The whole spike protein was spanned by vaccine-associated CD4 TCRs, and dominant responses were seen in regions 160-218 and 743-854. Because no day 14 peak-response samples were available, repertoires were characterized only after the peak T cell response. Conclusions about previously exposed vaccinees are limited because only five to seven AZD1222 recipients were SARS-CoV-2 seropositive at baseline. In the small 56-69-year group, the increase in depth fell short of significance, most likely because of low power. Spike-specific TCR breadth and depth rose significantly after two AZD1222 doses compared with day 0 and with MenACWY recipients. Most participants were white British and females outnumbered males, and the authors suggested that clonal diversity may have been underestimated. Reportedly, close to half of the unique spike-specific TCRs recognized epitopes lying outside the regions that are mutated in the B.1.351 and B.1.1.7 variants.

The sample's time point label is to be understood as: baseline before first vaccination. The treatment or condition label, read with the paper, signifies: meningococcal conjugate vaccine given as trial control. Vaccinee samples were obtained from the UK trials COV001 and COV002, which included a single-blind randomized controlled phase 2/3 trial of AZD1222 (ChAdOx1 nCoV-19) in healthy adults. For TCRbeta chain sequencing, PBMC samples from trial participants were taken at day 0 and at day 28 after the second dose. The CDR3 regions of human TCRbeta chains were analyzed by immunosequencing. The source study handled its data this way. Repertoire TCRs were checked for matches against a reference library of SARS-CoV-2-specific TCRs that had been generated using the MIRA antigen-specificity platform. Breadth meant the fraction of unique TCRs that were SARS-CoV-2-associated, whereas depth meant the fraction of total T cells that were SARS-CoV-2-associated. Using the MIRA data, every spike-specific TCR was mapped to the spike region that the TCR reacted to and assigned to either a CD4 or a CD8 class. Log10-transformed breadth and depth values were compared by one-way ANOVA with Sidak's multiple comparisons tests. The clones in this table, taken by TCRdb from immuneACCESS, are in-frame only. Not every clone is retained; where verified, under half of the shortfall comes from an unresolved V gene, and the cause of the rest is unknown. The V and J calls and the clone size are those of that table, but D and trimming were determined from the DNA. A total of 100,000 to 150,000 clones appear in this sample, less than 95% of them only once. The ten largest clones capture roughly 4.4% of the sample.

As concerns this clone: What this receptor recognizes is not known. Per-base quality was not reported, and no clone a single base away is much larger than it.

From the germline V gene (reference sequence), CDR1 is MNHEY and CDR2 is SMNVEV. Counted from cysteine to phenylalanine, this CDR3 has 17 amino acids. Left in the record is the CDR3 DNA by itself, 51 bases read in frame from the first base. Here V drops 5 bases and J drops 0 bases, and the junction holds 3 bases not matched to any gene. The sequence came from an adult in good health. This chain joins TRBV27 to TRBJ2-6, with TRBD1 identical over 11 junction bases. Source: peripheral blood, taken on day 0 of MenACWY control vaccination. The nucleotide sequence is given as TGTGCCAGCAGTCTCGGGACAGGGGGCTCTGGGGCCAACGTCCTGACTTTC. Protein translation: CASSLGTGGSGANVLTF.